A single sample gave rise to the 27 T cell receptor beta chains below, sequenced in a study of identical twins. In TCRdb, the 5' RACE reads were re-called with MiXCR into one record per CDR3 protein. Of 200,000 to 300,000 distinct CDR3 sequences in the sample, roughly 7.5% were seen once. The sample was also linked to a second study, of yellow fever vaccine responses in identical twins.

The sample taken for sequencing was CD8+ T cells sorted from blood. Receptors were obtained from a woman aged 18-29 years in good health.

This chain connects TRBV6-2 or TRBV6-3 to TRBJ2-1; 9 bases are a match to TRBD2. Germline-derived CDR1 and CDR2 are MNHEY and SVGEGT. Trimming took 4 bases from V and 2 from J; bases not matched to a gene: 9. The CDR3 extends over 17 amino acids. This CDR3 reads CASSSNLLAGTYNEQFF. CDR3 coding DNA: TGTGCCAGCAGTTCGAACCTTCTAGCGGGGACCTACAATGAGCAGTTCTTC.

This clonotype was picked up a small number of times. The chain joins TRBV2 to TRBJ2-3; 15 nucleotides line up with TRBD2. CDR1 SNHLY and CDR2 FYNNEI come from the germline V gene. V lost 8 bases to trimming and J lost 3 bases; unmatched junction nucleotides: 9. The CDR3 covers 17 residues. The CDR3 DNA is TGTGCCAGCGGATGGACTAGCGGGAGGGAACGAACAGATACGCAGTATTTT. Its protein product is CASGWTSGRERTDTQYF.

The sample holds a few counts of this clonotype. The rearrangement uses TRBV10-3 and TRBJ1-6; D is possibly TRBD1 (5 bases). The germline gives CDR1 ENHRY, CDR2 SYGVKD. This CDR3 is built from 16 residues. V was clipped by 3 bases and J by 5 bases, with 14 bases between them. This CDR3 is CAISDLGTEHNSPLHF. The DNA for the CDR3 is TGTGCCATCAGTGACCTCGGGACGGAGCATAATTCACCCCTCCACTTT.

This clonotype was seen ten or more times. The CDR3 bases are TGCAGCGTTGAAGGGCGAGGAGGGGAACTGTTTTTT. Its protein is CSVEGRGGELFF. This chain connects TRBV29-1 to TRBJ1-4; possible D gene TRBD1, 5 bases. This CDR3 has 12 amino acids. V was shortened by 1 base and J by 12 bases, with 12 bases between the two germline ends. Looked up from germline, CDR1 is SQVTM and CDR2 is ANQGSEA.

The DNA of the CDR3 is TGTGCCAGCAGCCAAGTAGCGGAACAAGAGACCCAGTACTTC. Translated, it gives CASSQVAEQETQYF. V and J are TRBV3-1 and TRBJ2-5, with D tentatively TRBD2 (6 bases). The germline V and J ends were trimmed by 1 base and 2 bases, with 8 bases remaining between them. The CDR3 runs to 14 residues. Germline CDR1 reads LGHDT; CDR2 reads YNNKEL (reference sequence).

The sample holds many counts of this clonotype. CDR3 region: CASSLIAGVSGNEQFF. For the CDR3, the DNA is TGTGCCAGCAGTTTAATAGCGGGAGTGTCAGGCAATGAGCAGTTCTTC. This chain uses TRBV28 with TRBJ2-1; 9 nucleotides match TRBD2. The length of the CDR3 is 16 residues. Trimming took 2 bases from V and 6 from J; bases not matched to a gene: 8. Looked up from germline, CDR1 is MDHEN and CDR2 is SYDVKM. The full variable domain, in which reference TRBV28 and TRBJ2-1 provide the parts outside the CDR3, is DVKVTQSSRYLVKRTGEKVFLECVQDMDHENMFWYRQDPGLGLRLIYFSYDVKMKEKGDIPEGYSVSREKKERFSLILESASTNQTSMYLCASSLIAGVSGNEQFFGPGTRLTVL.

This clonotype was detected a few times. This rearrangement joins TRBV2 to TRBJ2-7, with a tentative D call TRBD2 (6 bases). Trimming removed 11 bases at V and 2 bases at J, with 19 bases between. The CDR3 covers 14 residues. Looked up from germline, CDR1 is SNHLY and CDR2 is FYNNEI. CDR3 in DNA: TGTGCCTGCTACCTACCTAGCGCAACCTACGAGCAGTACTTC. Protein sequence: CACYLPSATYEQYF.

In its sample, this clonotype was seen many times. The J gene is TRBJ2-1, the V gene TRBV7-9; 10 nucleotides match TRBD2. This CDR3 is 16 amino acids long. Germline lookup yields CDR1 SEHNR and CDR2 FQNEAQ (reference sequence). V shed 3 bases, J shed 4 bases, and the junction held 6 bases outside the gene matches. CDR3 DNA sequence: TGTGCCAGCAGCTTCTCAGCGGGAGGGCTTTACAATGAGCAGTTCTTC. This codes for CASSFSAGGLYNEQFF.

This clonotype was observed a handful of times. The chain uses TRBV10-3 and TRBJ2-2; the D gene could be TRBD1 or TRBD2 (6 bases each). CDR3 length: 16 residues. CDR1 and CDR2 from the germline V gene are ENHRY and SYGVKD. CDR3 bases: TGTGCTTCGAGGGGGGCCGTAGACTCGAACACCGGGGAGCTGTTTTTT. It specifies CASRGAVDSNTGELFF.

The chain carries TRBV20-1 and TRBJ2-3; 7 nucleotides line up with TRBD1. From germline, CDR1 is DFQATT and CDR2 SNEGSKA (reference sequence). This CDR3 is 16 amino acids long. The ends lost 3 bases at V and 6 bases at J; junction bases unmatched: 15. The CDR3 reads CSASAYDRAFSDTQYF. CDR3 coding DNA: TGCAGTGCTAGCGCCTACGACAGGGCTTTCTCGGATACGCAGTATTTT.

This clonotype was counted between two and nine times. The chain joins TRBV14 to TRBJ2-7; 9 nucleotides agree with TRBD2. The CDR3 has 16 residues. The trim removed 0 bases at V and 2 bases at J, leaving 5 bases unmatched. Per the germline V gene, CDR1 is SGHDN and CDR2 is FVKESK. CDR3 bases: TGTGCCAGCAGCCAAGATTGGGCGGGAGGGGCCTACGAGCAGTACTTC. Protein sequence: CASSQDWAGGAYEQYF.

This clonotype was seen a few times. CDR3 coding DNA: TGTGCTAGTGGCCCTGGGGGGCGCGAGCAGTACTTC. It encodes CASGPGGREQYF. The genes are TRBV12-5 and TRBJ2-7, with D possibly being TRBD1 or TRBD2 (6 bases each). V dropped 6 bases and J dropped 6 bases, with 12 bases sitting between them. Germline CDR1 is LGHNT and CDR2 is FRNRAP. The CDR3 covers 12 residues.

V usage is TRBV20-1 and J usage is TRBJ1-6; maybe TRBD1 (5 bases). This CDR3 spans 18 amino acids. Trimming took off 0 bases at V and 0 bases at J, with 15 bases between the two ends. The germline gives CDR1 DFQATT, CDR2 SNEGSKA (reference sequence). The DNA of the CDR3 is TGCAGTGCTAGAGATAAGGAAGGGGTTAGCTCCTATAATTCACCCCTCCACTTT. This translates into CSARDKEGVSSYNSPLHF.

This clonotype has at least ten counts. The chain couples TRBV12-3 or TRBV12-4 to TRBJ1-2, with TRBD1 identical over 9 bases. This CDR3 spans 18 amino acids. Germline trimming cut 1 base from V and 5 bases from J; bases unmatched to any gene: 14. DNA of the CDR3: TGTGCCAGCAGTTTAGGCCTTCCGGGACAGGGTTTTTTTTATGGCTACACCTTC. Amino acids: CASSLGLPGQGFFYGYTF.

This clonotype was counted between two and nine times. V and J are TRBV10-2 and TRBJ1-6, with TRBD1 as a possible D gene (5 bases). Between the trimmed V and J ends, which lost 8 bases and 13 bases, there was a span of 12 bases. The CDR3 loop spans 11 amino acids. Germline values: CDR1 WSHSY, CDR2 SAAADI. The CDR3 loop reads CASRGGGPLHF. CDR3 in DNA: TGCGCCAGCCGCGGGGGAGGGCCCCTCCACTTT.

V gene TRBV25-1 combines with J gene TRBJ2-5; TRBD1 aligns across 10 bases. The CDR3 contains 16 residues. Germline CDR1 is MGHDK and CDR2 is SYGVNS. Trimming cost V 1 base and J 5 bases; bases outside gene matches: 7. The CDR3 is CASSEFDRGPGETQYF. As DNA, the CDR3 is TGTGCCAGCAGTGAATTTGACAGGGGGCCGGGGGAGACCCAGTACTTC.

In this sample, this clonotype turned up a few times. V usage is TRBV7-9 and J usage is TRBJ2-2, with 7 bases fitting TRBD1. CDR1 SEHNR and CDR2 FQNEAQ come from the germline V gene (reference sequence). The junction had 5 bases not matched to a gene; V was cut back by 5 bases and J by 2 bases. The CDR3 spans 15 residues. CDR3 residues: CASSGGQPNTGELFF. The DNA of the CDR3 is TGTGCCAGCAGCGGGGGACAGCCAAACACCGGGGAGCTGTTTTTT.

This clonotype was observed at least ten times. The chain links TRBV15 to TRBJ2-4; D remains unclear. CDR1 and CDR2 from the germline V gene are LNHNV and YYDKDF (reference sequence). The V gene lost 6 bases and the J gene lost 8 bases, with 14 bases spanning the gap. This CDR3 contains 13 residues. CDR3 region: CATRFILEDIQYF. Here the CDR3 DNA reads TGTGCCACCAGATTTATCCTAGAGGACATTCAGTACTTC.

This clonotype turned up a few times. The chain is built from TRBV18 and TRBJ2-1, with TRBD1 matching 9 bases. The length of the CDR3 is 18 residues. CDR1 is KGHSH, CDR2 LQKENI, per germline. V lost 3 bases and J lost 8; bases outside the gene matches: 17. CDR3 in DNA: TGTGCCAGCTCACCCACCGTACAGGGGGCCTCTTTCCGCGATGAGCAGTTCTTC. It specifies CASSPTVQGASFRDEQFF.

The chain links TRBV5-6 to TRBJ2-5; 7 nucleotides agree with TRBD1. This CDR3 comprises 15 residues. V shed 3 bases, J shed 0 bases, and the junction held 5 bases outside the gene matches. CDR1 SGHDT and CDR2 YYEEEE come from the germline V gene. CDR3 nucleotides: TGTGCCAGCAGCTCGACGGGACAGTACCAAGAGACCCAGTACTTC. Its translation is CASSSTGQYQETQYF.

This clonotype was detected only a few times. The chain links TRBV11-1 to TRBJ2-1; 8 nucleotides match TRBD2. Per the germline V gene, CDR1 is SGHAT and CDR2 is FQDESV (reference sequence). Trimming took 0 bases from V and 3 from J; bases not matched to a gene: 7. This CDR3 spans 17 amino acids. The CDR3 reads CASSLAPQREFYNEQFF. CDR3 sequence (DNA): TGTGCCAGCAGCTTAGCGCCCCAGCGGGAGTTCTACAATGAGCAGTTCTTC. Using reference TRBV11-1 and TRBJ2-1 for the parts outside the CDR3, the full variable domain is EAEVAQSPRYKITEKSQAVAFWCDPISGHATLYWYRQILGQGPELLVQFQDESVVDDSQLPKDRFSAERLKGVDSTLKIQPAELGDSAMYLCASSLAPQREFYNEQFFGPGTRLTVL.

This clonotype was recorded at least ten times. DNA of the CDR3: TGTGCCAGCAGTCTAGGGACAGGGAGGACTGAAGCTTTCTTT. It specifies CASSLGTGRTEAFF. This chain uses TRBV12-3 or TRBV12-4 with TRBJ1-1, with 9 bases that match TRBD1. The CDR3 has 14 amino acids. After removal of 5 bases from V and 5 bases from J, the junction contained 6 bases not matched to a gene.

This chain links TRBV7-9 with TRBJ2-1; 13 nucleotides match TRBD2. In germline, CDR1 is SEHNR, CDR2 FQNEAQ (reference sequence). Trimming cost V 6 bases and J 10 bases; bases outside gene matches: 6. This CDR3 spans 14 amino acids. The CDR3 DNA is TGTGCCAGCAGGAGCCAGGGACTAGCGGGGGAGCAGTTCTTC. Translation gives CASRSQGLAGEQFF. Together with reference TRBV7-9 and TRBJ2-1, the CDR3 gives the full variable domain: DTGVSQNPRHKITKRGQNVTFRCDPISEHNRLYWYRQTLGQGPEFLTYFQNEAQLEKSRLLSDRFSAERPKGSFSTLEIQRTEQGDSAMYLCASRSQGLAGEQFFGPGTRLTVL.

In its sample, this clonotype was seen a few times. The V and J genes are TRBV7-9 and TRBJ1-2, with D perhaps TRBD1 (5 bases). Trimming took 5 bases from V and 5 from J, leaving 15 bases between them. The germline CDR1 and CDR2 sequences are SEHNR and FQNEAQ (reference sequence). This CDR3 region has 14 residues. In nucleotides, the CDR3 is TGTGCCAGCAGCCCGGAGACAGAGTATTATGGCTACACCTTC. It yields the protein CASSPETEYYGYTF.

The chain uses TRBV2 and TRBJ2-5, with 7 bases lining up with TRBD1. Germline V gives CDR1 SNHLY, CDR2 FYNNEI. The V segment lost 2 bases and the J segment 2 bases; nucleotides outside the gene matches: 2. This CDR3 contains 14 residues. The CDR3 DNA reads as TGTGCCAGCAGTGAATTGGGACAGCAAGAGACCCAGTACTTC. Translation gives CASSELGQQETQYF. Looking up the rest from reference TRBV2 and TRBJ2-5 gives the full variable domain: EPEVTQTPSHQVTQMGQEVILRCVPISNHLYFYWYRQILGQKVEFLVSFYNNEISEKSEIFDDQFSVERPDGSNFTLKIRSTKLEDSAMYFCASSELGQQETQYFGPGTRLLVL.

This clonotype turned up a few times. J is TRBJ2-7 and V is TRBV5-6; D call uncertain. V lost 4 bases to trimming and J lost 3 bases, with 20 bases between them. Germline V CDR1 and CDR2: SGHDT, YYEEEE. This CDR3 comprises 16 residues. The chain's CDR3 is CASSTNGPVFGYEQYV. The CDR3 DNA follows: TGTGCCAGCAGCACAAATGGACCGGTCTTCGGCTACGAGCAGTACGTC.

The chain carries TRBV5-6 and TRBJ2-1; D unresolved. The CDR3 contains 12 residues. CDR1 is SGHDT and CDR2 is YYEEEE in the germline V gene. The ends were cut back, 0 bases at V and 8 bases at J, with 6 bases in the middle. Here the CDR3 DNA reads TGTGCCAGCAGCTTGGGTGACGATGAGCAGTTCTTC. Translating gives CASSLGDDEQFF.